These 11 T cell receptor beta chains originate from one sample sequenced in a study of shared clonotypes between healthy human individuals. Naive CD8 populations comprised CD45RO-negative cells positively selected for CCR7, excluding terminally differentiated effector memory CD45RA+ cells. Generated by immunoSEQ multiplex PCR, the TCRdb table keeps only in-frame clones and is missing some. The sample lists some 2.1 million clones; about 95% were seen once. The sequencing sample was made of naive CD8+ T cells sorted from blood. Receptors originate from a man aged 18 to 29 in good health.

The rearrangement links TRBV7-8 to TRBJ2-3; D gene uncertain. V was pared by 1 base and J by 2 bases, with 13 bases between. The germline V gene encodes CDR1 SGHVS and CDR2 FQNEAQ. The CDR3 sequence is 16 residues long. DNA of the CDR3: TGTGCCAGCAGCTTAGAATACGCACTTTTCACAGATACGCAGTATTTT. Its protein is CASSLEYALFTDTQYF.

This clone was recorded a few times. V gene TRBV5-1 combines with J gene TRBJ1-2, with 7 bases fitting TRBD1. The CDR3 runs to 14 residues. Germline CDR1 reads SGHRS; CDR2 reads YFSETQ. The V and J ends lost 2 bases and 7 bases, in that order; junction bases with no gene match: 8. CDR3 loop: CASSFTGDSAGYTF. Written as DNA, the CDR3 is TGCGCCAGCAGCTTCACAGGGGATTCAGCTGGCTACACCTTC.

The chain joins TRBV9 to TRBJ1-5; no firm D call. Germline V lookup: CDR1 SGDLS, CDR2 YYNGEE. The CDR3 is 16 residues long. The V end lost 0 bases, the J end lost 3 bases, and 13 bases lay between the germline ends. CDR3 residues: CASSVDPQLDNQPQHF. DNA for the CDR3: TGTGCCAGCAGCGTAGACCCTCAGCTTGACAATCAGCCCCAGCATTTT.

The CDR3 coding sequence is TGTGCCAGCAGCCGTTTGGGGGGGGCACAGCCCCAGCATTTT. It specifies CASSRLGGAQPQHF. The chain joins TRBV7-2 to TRBJ1-5; D might be TRBD1 (6 bases). The CDR3 runs to 14 residues. Deletions cut 5 bases from V and 7 bases from J, with 15 bases between. Per the germline V gene, CDR1 is SGHTA and CDR2 is FQGNSA. Supplemented by reference TRBV7-2 and TRBJ1-5, the full variable domain reads GAGVSQSPSNKVTEKGKDVELRCDPISGHTALYWYRQSLGQGLEFLIYFQGNSAPDKSGLPSDRFSAERTGGSVSTLTIQRTQQEDSAVYLCASSRLGGAQPQHFGDGTRLSIL.

The chain couples TRBV5-1 to TRBJ2-7; no clear D. Trimming pared 5 bases from V and 2 bases from J, leaving 8 bases between. The germline V gene encodes CDR1 SGHRS and CDR2 YFSETQ. The CDR3 length is 12 residues. CDR3 in DNA: TGCGCCAGCAGTCTAAATGCCTACGAGCAGTACTTC. This translates into CASSLNAYEQYF.

The V and J genes are TRBV30 and TRBJ2-5, with 8 bases lining up with TRBD1. The J call is doubtful: the DNA matches TRBJ2-7 better. Germline V gene sequence: CDR1 GTSNPN, CDR2 SVGIG (reference sequence). CDR3 length: 13 residues. CDR3 sequence: CAWGQGPPSEQYF. The CDR3 DNA reads as TGTGCCTGGGGACAGGGCCCGCCTTCCGAGCAGTACTTC.

The chain has TRBV19 and TRBJ1-6; D unclear. V lost 5 bases, J lost 3 bases, and 8 bases lay in between. CDR1 is LNHDA, CDR2 SQIVND, per germline (reference sequence). The CDR3 is 14 amino acids. CDR3 amino acids: CASSHPGYNSPLHF. The CDR3 region has the DNA TGTGCCAGTAGTCACCCCGGCTATAATTCACCCCTCCACTTT.

The chain carries TRBV6-4 and TRBJ2-2, with 8 bases lining up with TRBD2. The CDR3 spans 16 residues. The junction had 6 bases not matched to a gene; V was cut back by 6 bases and J by 0 bases. Germline values: CDR1 MRHNA, CDR2 SNTAGT. CDR3 sequence: CASSPPTSANTGELFF. The CDR3 DNA is TGTGCCAGCAGCCCCCCGACTAGCGCGAACACCGGGGAGCTGTTTTTT.

This chain connects TRBV5-6 to TRBJ2-2; TRBD1 matches 7 bases. CDR1 and CDR2 from the germline V gene are SGHDT and YYEEEE. Trimming at V came to 2 bases and at J to 5 bases, leaving 6 bases not matched to a gene. The CDR3 is 15 residues long. DNA of the CDR3: TGTGCCAGCAGCTTTAAGGGGGCGGAGACCGGGGAGCTGTTTTTT. Protein: CASSFKGAETGELFF.

The sample holds a few counts of this clone. Other DNA sequences from this sample encode an identical CDR3 as well. The genes are TRBV13 and TRBJ1-1; maybe TRBD1 (5 bases). V shed 5 bases and J shed 1 base, with 8 bases lying between them. The CDR3 has 13 residues. The germline V gene encodes CDR1 PRHDT and CDR2 FYEKMQ (reference sequence). Here the CDR3 reads CASSLQGNTEAFF. The CDR3 DNA reads TGTGCCAGCAGCCTGCAGGGGAACACTGAAGCTTTCTTT.

Details on this clone: Other DNA sequences in this sample translate to the same CDR3. The rearrangement links TRBV4-1 to TRBJ2-7; D unresolved. The V gene's germline CDR1 is MGHRA and CDR2 YSYEKL. The CDR3 has 13 amino acids. The V and J ends lost 0 bases and 4 bases respectively, with 7 bases between them. The CDR3 bases are TGCGCCAGCAGCCAAGATTGGTCATACGAGCAGTACTTC. It specifies CASSQDWSYEQYF.